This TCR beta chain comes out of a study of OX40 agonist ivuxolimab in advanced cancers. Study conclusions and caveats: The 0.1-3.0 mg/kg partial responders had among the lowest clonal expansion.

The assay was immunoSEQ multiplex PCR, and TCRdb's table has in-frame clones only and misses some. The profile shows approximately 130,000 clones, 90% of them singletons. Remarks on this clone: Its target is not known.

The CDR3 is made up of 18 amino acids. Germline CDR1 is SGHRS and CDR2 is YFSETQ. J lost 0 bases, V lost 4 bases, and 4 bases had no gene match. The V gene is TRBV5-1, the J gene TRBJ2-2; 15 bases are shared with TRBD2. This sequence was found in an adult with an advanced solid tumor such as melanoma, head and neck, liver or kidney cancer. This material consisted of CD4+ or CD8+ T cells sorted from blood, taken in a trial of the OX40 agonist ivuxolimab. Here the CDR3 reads CASSQGLAGGPNTGELFF. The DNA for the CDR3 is TGCGCCAGCAGCCAGGGACTAGCGGGAGGCCCGAACACCGGGGAGCTGTTTTTT.